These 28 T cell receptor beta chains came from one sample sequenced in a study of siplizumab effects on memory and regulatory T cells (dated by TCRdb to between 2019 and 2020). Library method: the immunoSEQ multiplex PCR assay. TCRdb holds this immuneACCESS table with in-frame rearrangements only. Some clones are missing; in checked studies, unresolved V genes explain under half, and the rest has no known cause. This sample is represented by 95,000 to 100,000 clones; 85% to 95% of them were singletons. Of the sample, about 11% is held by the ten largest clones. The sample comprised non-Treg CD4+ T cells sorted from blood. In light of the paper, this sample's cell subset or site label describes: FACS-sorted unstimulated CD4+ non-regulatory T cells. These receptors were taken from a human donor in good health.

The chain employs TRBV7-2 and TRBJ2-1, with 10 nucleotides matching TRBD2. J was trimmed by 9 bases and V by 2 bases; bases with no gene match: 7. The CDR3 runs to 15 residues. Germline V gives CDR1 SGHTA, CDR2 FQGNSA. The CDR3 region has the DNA TGTGCCAGCAGCTTACAGGGGACTAGCGTCGGTGAGCAGTTCTTC. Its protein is CASSLQGTSVGEQFF.

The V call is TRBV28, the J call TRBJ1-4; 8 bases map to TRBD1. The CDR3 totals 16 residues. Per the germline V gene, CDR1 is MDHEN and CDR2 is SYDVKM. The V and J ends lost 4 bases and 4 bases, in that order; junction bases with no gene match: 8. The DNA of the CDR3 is TGTGCCAGCAGTTCGGGAGGACAGGGTCTTAATGAAAAACTGTTTTTT. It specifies CASSSGGQGLNEKLFF.

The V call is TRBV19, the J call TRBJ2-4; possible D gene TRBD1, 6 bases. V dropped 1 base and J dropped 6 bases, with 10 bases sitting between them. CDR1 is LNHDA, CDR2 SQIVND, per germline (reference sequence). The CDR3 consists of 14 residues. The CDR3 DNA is TGTGCCAGTAGTATAGGGGGCAGGGGAAACATTCAGTACTTC. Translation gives CASSIGGRGNIQYF.

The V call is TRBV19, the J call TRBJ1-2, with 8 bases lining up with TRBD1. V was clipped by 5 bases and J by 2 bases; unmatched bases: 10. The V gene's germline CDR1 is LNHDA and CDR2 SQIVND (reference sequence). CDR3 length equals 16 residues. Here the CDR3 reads CASSLDRAGWNYGYTF. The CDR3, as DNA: TGTGCCAGTAGTCTGGACAGGGCGGGGTGGAACTATGGCTACACCTTC. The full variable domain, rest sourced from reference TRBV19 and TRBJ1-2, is DGGITQSPKYLFRKEGQNVTLSCEQNLNHDAMYWYRQDPGQGLRLIYYSQIVNDFQKGDIAEGYSVSREKKESFPLTVTSAQKNPTAFYLCASSLDRAGWNYGYTFGSGTRLTVV.

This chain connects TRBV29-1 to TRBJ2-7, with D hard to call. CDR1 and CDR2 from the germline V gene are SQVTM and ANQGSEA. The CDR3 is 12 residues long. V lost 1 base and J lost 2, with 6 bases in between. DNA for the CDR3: TGCAGCGTTGAAGGACGAACCTACGAGCAGTACTTC. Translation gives CSVEGRTYEQYF.

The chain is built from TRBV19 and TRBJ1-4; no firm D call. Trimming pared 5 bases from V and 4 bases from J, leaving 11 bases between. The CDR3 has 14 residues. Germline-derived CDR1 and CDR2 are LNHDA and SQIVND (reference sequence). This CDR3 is CASSAVSYNEKLFF. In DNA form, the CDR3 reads TGTGCCAGTAGTGCTGTAAGCTATAATGAAAAACTGTTTTTT.

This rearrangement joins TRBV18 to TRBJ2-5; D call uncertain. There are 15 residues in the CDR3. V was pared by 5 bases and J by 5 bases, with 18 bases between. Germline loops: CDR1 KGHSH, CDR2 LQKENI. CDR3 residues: CASSVPGPPSETQYF. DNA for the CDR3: TGTGCCAGCTCAGTTCCCGGACCCCCCTCGGAGACCCAGTACTTC.

The CDR3 DNA sequence: TGTGCCAGCAGCTTAGTTAGTGATAGGGGGCTCAGTGAAGCTTTCTTT. This sequence encodes CASSLVSDRGLSEAFF. This sequence joins TRBV7-6 and TRBJ1-1; 7 bases map to TRBD1. Germline CDR1 SGHVS, CDR2 FNYEAQ. The V and J ends lost 1 base and 7 bases, in that order; junction bases with no gene match: 12. This CDR3 comprises 16 residues.

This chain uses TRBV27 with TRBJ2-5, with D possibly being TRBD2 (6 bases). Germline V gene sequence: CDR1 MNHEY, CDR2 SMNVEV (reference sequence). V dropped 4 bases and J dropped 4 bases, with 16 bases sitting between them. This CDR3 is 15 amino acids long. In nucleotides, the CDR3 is TGTGCCAGCAGTTCTTACAACGGGGGTAGAGAGACCCAGTACTTC. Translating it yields CASSSYNGGRETQYF.

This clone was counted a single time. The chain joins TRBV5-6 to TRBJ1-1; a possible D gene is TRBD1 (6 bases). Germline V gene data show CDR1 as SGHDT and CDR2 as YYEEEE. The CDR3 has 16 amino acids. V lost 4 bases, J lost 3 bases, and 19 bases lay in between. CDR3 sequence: CASSLRWGRGDTEAFF. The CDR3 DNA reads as TGTGCCAGCAGCCTGCGGTGGGGGCGCGGGGACACTGAAGCTTTCTTT.

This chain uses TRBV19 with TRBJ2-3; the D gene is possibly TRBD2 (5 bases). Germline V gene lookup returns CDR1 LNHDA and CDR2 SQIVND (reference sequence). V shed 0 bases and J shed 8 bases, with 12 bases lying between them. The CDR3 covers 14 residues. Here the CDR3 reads CASSIEPGRGTQYF. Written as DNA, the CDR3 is TGTGCCAGTAGTATAGAGCCCGGCCGGGGTACGCAGTATTTT.

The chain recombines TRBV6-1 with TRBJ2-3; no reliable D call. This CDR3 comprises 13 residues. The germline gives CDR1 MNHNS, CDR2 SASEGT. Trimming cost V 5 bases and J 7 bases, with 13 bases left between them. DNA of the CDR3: TGTGCCAGCAGTACGACTGCCGAGTATACGCAGTATTTT. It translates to CASSTTAEYTQYF.

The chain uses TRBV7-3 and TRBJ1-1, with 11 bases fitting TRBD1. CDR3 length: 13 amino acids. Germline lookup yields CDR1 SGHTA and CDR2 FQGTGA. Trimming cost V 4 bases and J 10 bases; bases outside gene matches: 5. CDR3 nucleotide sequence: TGTGCCAGCAGCTCGGGGACAGGGGGTGCAGCTTTCTTT. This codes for CASSSGTGGAAFF. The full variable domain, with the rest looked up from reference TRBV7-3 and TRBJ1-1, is GAGVSQTPSNKVTEKGKYVELRCDPISGHTALYWYRQSLGQGPEFLIYFQGTGAADDSGLPNDRFFAVRPEGSVSTLKIQRTERGDSAVYLCASSSGTGGAAFFGQGTRLTVV.

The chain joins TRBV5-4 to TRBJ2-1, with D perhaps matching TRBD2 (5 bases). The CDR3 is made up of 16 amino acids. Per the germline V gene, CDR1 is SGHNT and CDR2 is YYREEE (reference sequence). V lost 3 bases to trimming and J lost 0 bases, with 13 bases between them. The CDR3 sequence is CASSSGLQSSYNEQFF. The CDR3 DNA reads TGTGCCAGCAGCTCCGGACTCCAGAGCTCCTACAATGAGCAGTTCTTC.

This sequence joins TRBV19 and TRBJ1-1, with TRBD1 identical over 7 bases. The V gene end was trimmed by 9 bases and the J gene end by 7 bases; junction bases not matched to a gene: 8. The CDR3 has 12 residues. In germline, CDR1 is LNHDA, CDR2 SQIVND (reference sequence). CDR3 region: CASRGGLGEAFF. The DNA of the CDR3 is TGTGCCAGCAGGGGGGGGCTCGGTGAAGCTTTCTTT.

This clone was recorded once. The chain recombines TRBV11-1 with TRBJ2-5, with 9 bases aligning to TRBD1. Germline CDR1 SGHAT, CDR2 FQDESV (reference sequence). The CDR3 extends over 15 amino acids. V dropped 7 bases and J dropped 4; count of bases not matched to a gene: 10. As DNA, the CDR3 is TGTGCCAGCACCCGCGGACAGGGGAGAGGAGAGACCCAGTACTTC. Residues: CASTRGQGRGETQYF.

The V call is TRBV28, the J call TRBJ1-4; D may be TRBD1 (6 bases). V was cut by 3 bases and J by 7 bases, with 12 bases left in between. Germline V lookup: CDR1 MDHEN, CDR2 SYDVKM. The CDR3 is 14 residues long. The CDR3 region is CASSFGGSGEKLFF. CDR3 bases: TGTGCCAGCAGTTTCGGGGGCTCGGGTGAAAAACTGTTTTTT.

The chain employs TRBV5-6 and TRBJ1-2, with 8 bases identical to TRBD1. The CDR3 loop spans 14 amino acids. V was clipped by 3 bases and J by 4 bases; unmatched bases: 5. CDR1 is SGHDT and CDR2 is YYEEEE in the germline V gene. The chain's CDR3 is CASSSRTGIYGYTF. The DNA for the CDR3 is TGTGCCAGCAGCTCTCGGACAGGGATCTATGGCTACACCTTC.

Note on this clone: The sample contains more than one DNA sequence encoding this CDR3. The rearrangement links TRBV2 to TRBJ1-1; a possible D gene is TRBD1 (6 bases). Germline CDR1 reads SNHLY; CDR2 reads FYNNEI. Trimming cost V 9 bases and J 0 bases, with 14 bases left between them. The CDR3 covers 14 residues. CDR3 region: CASRRGQMNTEAFF. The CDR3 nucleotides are TGTGCCAGTAGGCGCGGACAGATGAACACTGAAGCTTTCTTT.

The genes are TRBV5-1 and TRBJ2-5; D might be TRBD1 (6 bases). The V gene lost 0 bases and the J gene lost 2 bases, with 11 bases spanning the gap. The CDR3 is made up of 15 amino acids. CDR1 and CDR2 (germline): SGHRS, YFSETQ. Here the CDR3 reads CASSLAGVTQETQYF. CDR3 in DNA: TGCGCCAGCAGCTTGGCAGGGGTCACACAAGAGACCCAGTACTTC.

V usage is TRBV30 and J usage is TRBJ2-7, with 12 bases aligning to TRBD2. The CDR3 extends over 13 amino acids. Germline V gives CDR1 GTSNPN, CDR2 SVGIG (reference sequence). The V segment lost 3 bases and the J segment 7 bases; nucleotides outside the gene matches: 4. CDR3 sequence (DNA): TGTGCCTGGAGCGTCCTAGCGGGAGGGGAGCAGTACTTC. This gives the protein CAWSVLAGGEQYF.

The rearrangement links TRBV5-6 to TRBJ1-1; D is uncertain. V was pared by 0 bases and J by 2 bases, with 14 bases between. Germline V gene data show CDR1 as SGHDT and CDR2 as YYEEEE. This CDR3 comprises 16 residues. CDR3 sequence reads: CASSLEQRRINTEAFF. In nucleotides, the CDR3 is TGTGCCAGCAGCTTGGAACAGCGAAGGATAAACACTGAAGCTTTCTTT.

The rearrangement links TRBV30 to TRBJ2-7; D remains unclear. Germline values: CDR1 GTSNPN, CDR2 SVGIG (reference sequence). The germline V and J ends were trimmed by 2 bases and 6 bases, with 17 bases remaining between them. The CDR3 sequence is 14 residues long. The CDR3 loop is CAWSLTARGSEQYF. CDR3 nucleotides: TGTGCCTGGAGTCTGACTGCCCGAGGCTCCGAGCAGTACTTC.

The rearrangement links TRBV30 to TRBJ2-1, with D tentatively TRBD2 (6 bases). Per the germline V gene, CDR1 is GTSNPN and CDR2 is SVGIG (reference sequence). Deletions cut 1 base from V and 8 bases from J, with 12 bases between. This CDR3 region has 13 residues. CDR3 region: CAWSASLAHEQFF. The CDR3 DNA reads TGTGCCTGGAGTGCCTCACTAGCCCATGAGCAGTTCTTC.

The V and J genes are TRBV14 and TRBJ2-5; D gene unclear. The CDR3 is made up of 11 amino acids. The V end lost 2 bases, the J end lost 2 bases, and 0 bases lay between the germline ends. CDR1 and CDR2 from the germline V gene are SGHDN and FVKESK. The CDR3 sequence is CASSQQETQYF. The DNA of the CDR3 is TGTGCCAGCAGCCAACAAGAGACCCAGTACTTC. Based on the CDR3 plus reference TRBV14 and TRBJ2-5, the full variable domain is EAGVTQFPSHSVIEKGQTVTLRCDPISGHDNLYWYRRVMGKEIKFLLHFVKESKQDESGMPNNRFLAERTGGTYSTLKVQPAELEDSGVYFCASSQQETQYFGPGTRLLVL.

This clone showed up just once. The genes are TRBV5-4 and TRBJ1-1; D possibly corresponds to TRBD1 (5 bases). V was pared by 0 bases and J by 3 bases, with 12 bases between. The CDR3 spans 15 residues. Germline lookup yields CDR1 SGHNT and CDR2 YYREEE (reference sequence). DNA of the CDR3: TGTGCCAGCAGCTTGGAGCCAGGGTTGTACACTGAAGCTTTCTTT. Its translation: CASSLEPGLYTEAFF.

The CDR3: CASSQLIDRYAEAFF. CDR3 nucleotides: TGCGCCAGCAGCCAACTCATCGACAGGTACGCTGAAGCTTTCTTT. The chain is built from TRBV4-1 and TRBJ1-1; weak D call: TRBD1 (6 bases). The CDR3 contains 15 residues. V lost 2 bases and J lost 6, with 16 bases in between. CDR1 and CDR2 (germline): MGHRA, YSYEKL.

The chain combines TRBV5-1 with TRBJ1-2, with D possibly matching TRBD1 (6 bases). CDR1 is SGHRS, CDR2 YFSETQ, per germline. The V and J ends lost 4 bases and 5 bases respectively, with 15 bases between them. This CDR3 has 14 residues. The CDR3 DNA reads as TGCGCCAGCAGCACCCAGACAGGCACTTATGGCTACACCTTC. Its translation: CASSTQTGTYGYTF.